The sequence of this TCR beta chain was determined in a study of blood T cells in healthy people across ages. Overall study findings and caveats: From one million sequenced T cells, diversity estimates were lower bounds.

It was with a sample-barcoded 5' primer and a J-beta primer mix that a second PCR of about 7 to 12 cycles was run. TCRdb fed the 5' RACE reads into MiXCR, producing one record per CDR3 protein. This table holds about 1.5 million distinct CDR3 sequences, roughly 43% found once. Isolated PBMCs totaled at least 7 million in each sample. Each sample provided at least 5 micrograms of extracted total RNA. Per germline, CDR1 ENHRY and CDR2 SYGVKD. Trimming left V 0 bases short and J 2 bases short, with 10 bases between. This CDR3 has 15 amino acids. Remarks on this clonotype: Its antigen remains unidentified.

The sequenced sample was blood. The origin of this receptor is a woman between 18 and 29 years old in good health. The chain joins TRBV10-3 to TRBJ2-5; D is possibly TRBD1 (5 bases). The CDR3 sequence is CAISESGPGQETQYF. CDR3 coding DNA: TGTGCCATCAGTGAGTCGGGGCCCGGTCAAGAGACCCAGTACTTC.